The clone carrying this T cell receptor beta chain was observed a handful of times. This record belongs to a study of blood T cells in healthy people across ages. From germline, CDR1 is SGHRS and CDR2 YFSETQ. The CDR3 runs 15 residues. V lost 4 bases and J 2 bases, leaving 15 bases between the germline ends. The use of a sample-barcoded 5' primer and a J-beta primer mix characterized a second PCR of roughly 6 to 12 cycles. MiXCR was run by TCRdb on the 5' RACE reads, yielding one entry per CDR3 protein. The sample has 760,000 or so distinct CDR3 sequences; around 25% are singletons. These data also featured in a second study, about T cells of mothers and their children.

V and J are TRBV5-1 and TRBJ2-5, with D perhaps given as TRBD1 or TRBD2 (5 bases each). This TCR came from a boy aged 10-17 years in good health. Sequencing was done on a sample of blood. In DNA, the CDR3 is TGCGCCAGCAGCCCGGGACCCCGGAGGCAAGAGACCCAGTACTTC. This codes for CASSPGPRRQETQYF.